The 9 T cell receptor beta chains in this list originate from one sample, sequenced in a study of vaccination and CD4 T cells after COVID-19. Treatment reported: roughly ten-day PBMC culture with coronavirus spike peptide pools or control peptides (ViraFEST assay). These receptors lack a known antigen. The Oncomine TCR Beta short-read assay generated sequence data from the DNA of cultured CD4+ T cells. TCRdb analysed the PCR reads with MiXCR anew, one entry per CDR3 protein. The data contain under 20,000 distinct CDR3 sequences, under 30% of them singletons. What was sequenced was cultured CD4+ T cells from blood. The receptors were gathered from a human donor with COVID-19.

The CDR3 protein is CSARGEGATTDTQYF. The DNA for the CDR3 is TGCAGTGCTAGGGGGGAGGGGGCGACCACAGATACGCAGTATTTT. This rearrangement joins TRBV20-1 to TRBJ2-3; D might be TRBD1 or TRBD2, each matching 7 bases. Germline lookup yields CDR1 DFQATT and CDR2 SNEGSKA (reference sequence). V dropped 3 bases and J dropped 2 bases, with 15 bases sitting between them. The CDR3 runs to 15 residues.

This clonotype was recorded a few times. The genes are TRBV5-8 and TRBJ1-5; D may be TRBD1 (5 bases). The V and J ends lost 0 bases and 3 bases respectively, with 13 bases between them. In germline, CDR1 is SGHTS, CDR2 YDEGEE. The CDR3 consists of 16 residues. The CDR3 is CASSLGDGLYNQPQHF. CDR3 nucleotides: TGTGCCAGCAGCTTGGGGGACGGCCTTTACAATCAGCCCCAGCATTTT. Full variable domain (remainder filled in from reference TRBV5-8 and TRBJ1-5): EAGVTQSPTHLIKTRGQQATLRCSPISGHTSVYWYQQALGLGLQFLLWYDEGEERNRGNFPPRFSGRQFPNYSSELNVNALELEDSALYLCASSLGDGLYNQPQHFGDGTRLSIL.

The chain carries TRBV11-2 and TRBJ2-5; D is undetermined. Germline assignment: CDR1 SGHAT and CDR2 FQNNGV. The V gene lost 5 bases and the J gene lost 1 base, with 11 bases spanning the gap. The CDR3 is 14 amino acids. This CDR3 reads CASSLRNSQETQYF. CDR3 bases: TGTGCCAGCAGCCTCAGAAACTCCCAAGAGACCCAGTACTTC. The full variable domain, in which reference TRBV11-2 and TRBJ2-5 provide the parts outside the CDR3, is EAGVAQSPRYKIIEKRQSVAFWCNPISGHATLYWYQQILGQGPKLLIQFQNNGVVDDSQLPKDRFSAERLKGVDSTLKIQPAKLEDSAVYLCASSLRNSQETQYFGPGTRLLVL.

This sequence joins TRBV10-3 and TRBJ2-1; 7 bases agree with TRBD1. Germline CDR1 reads ENHRY; CDR2 reads SYGVKD. V dropped 3 bases and J dropped 0; count of bases not matched to a gene: 8. This CDR3 contains 17 residues. The CDR3 sequence is CAISDSTGQSSYNEQFF. The CDR3 DNA follows: TGTGCCATCAGTGACTCGACAGGGCAGAGCTCCTACAATGAGCAGTTCTTC.

The rearrangement uses TRBV30 and TRBJ1-3; D unresolved. V was clipped by 7 bases and J by 0 bases, with 7 bases between them. This CDR3 is built from 12 residues. Germline V gives CDR1 GTSNPN, CDR2 SVGIG (reference sequence). CDR3 in amino acids: CASSGSGNTIYF. As DNA, the CDR3 is TGTGCCTCCTCGGGCTCTGGAAACACCATATATTTT.

The chain carries TRBV27 and TRBJ2-5; 11 bases agree with TRBD2. The CDR3 covers 14 residues. CDR1 and CDR2 from the germline V gene are MNHEY and SMNVEV (reference sequence). The V gene end was trimmed by 6 bases and the J gene end by 7 bases; junction bases not matched to a gene: 7. CDR3 sequence: CASSLLAGAGTQYF. CDR3 nucleotides: TGTGCCAGCAGCCTACTAGCGGGGGCCGGGACCCAGTACTTC.

This clonotype counts as medium-sized. The chain has TRBV7-9 and TRBJ2-5; tentative D call: TRBD1 (6 bases). The germline gives CDR1 SEHNR, CDR2 FQNEAQ (reference sequence). The CDR3 consists of 14 residues. The germline V and J ends were trimmed by 2 bases and 4 bases, with 11 bases remaining between them. CDR3 DNA: TGTGCCAGCAGCTTACAGACAGGCTTAGAGACCCAGTACTTC. Translating gives CASSLQTGLETQYF.

The chain uses TRBV7-2 and TRBJ1-5; D is possibly TRBD1 (6 bases). CDR3 length equals 15 residues. The germline CDR1 and CDR2 sequences are SGHTA and FQGNSA. V lost 5 bases and J 0 bases, leaving 11 bases between the germline ends. The DNA of the CDR3 is TGTGCCAGCAGCCAGGGGACGGGTAGCAATCAGCCCCAGCATTTT. It translates to CASSQGTGSNQPQHF.

The rearrangement links TRBV5-6 to TRBJ1-2, with D tentatively TRBD1 (6 bases). The CDR3 length is 13 residues. Germline CDR1 SGHDT, CDR2 YYEEEE. The V gene lost 4 bases and the J gene lost 7 bases, with 14 bases spanning the gap. In nucleotides, the CDR3 is TGTGCCAGCAGCGCCGACAGGACGGGTGGCTACACCTTC. Translation gives CASSADRTGGYTF.